This T cell receptor beta chain was sequenced in a study of response to subunit inactivated influenza vaccine. Study-level results: The study's authors posited that every seasonal influenza vaccination enlists few new T cells.

About this clonotype itself: Its antigen is undetermined.

TCRdb ran MiXCR on the RT-PCR reads and lists one entry per CDR3 protein. Here the sample spans about 190,000 distinct CDR3 sequences, 13% to 15% being singletons. The V and J ends lost 6 bases and 0 bases, in that order; junction bases with no gene match: 10. The CDR3 has 17 amino acids. Germline CDR1 is KGHSH and CDR2 is LQKENI. The sample was CD8+ T cells sorted from PBMCs, taken roughly 5 days after vaccination. This TCR came from a man over 45 who received an inactivated influenza vaccine. The J gene is TRBJ2-1, the V gene TRBV18; 8 nucleotides line up with TRBD2. The CDR3 region has the DNA TGTGCCAGCTCCCCCAAATGGAGCGGGAGCTCCTACAATGAGCAGTTCTTC. This gives the protein CASSPKWSGSSYNEQFF.